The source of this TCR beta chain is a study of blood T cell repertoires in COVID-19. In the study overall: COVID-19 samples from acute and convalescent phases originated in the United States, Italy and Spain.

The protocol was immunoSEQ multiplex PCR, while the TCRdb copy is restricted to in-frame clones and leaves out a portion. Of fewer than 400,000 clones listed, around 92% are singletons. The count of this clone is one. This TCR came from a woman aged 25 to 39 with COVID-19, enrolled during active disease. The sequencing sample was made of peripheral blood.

For the CDR3, the DNA is TGTGCCAGCTCACCAGGGGGAGGGCCCGAAACTGAAGCTTTCTTT. Its protein product is CASSPGGGPETEAFF. V and J are TRBV18 and TRBJ1-1; TRBD1 might be the D (5 bases). The CDR3 covers 15 residues. Germline CDR1 KGHSH, CDR2 LQKENI. V lost 2 bases and J 5 bases, leaving 15 bases between the germline ends.